The 29 T cell receptor beta chains reported below all come from one sample, sequenced in a study of T cell responses to AZD1222 COVID-19 vaccine (dated by TCRdb to the early 2020s). The library was prepared using the immunoSEQ multiplex PCR assay. TCRdb holds this immuneACCESS table with in-frame rearrangements only. Some clones are missing; in checked studies, unresolved V genes explain under half, and the rest has no known cause. Within this sample are approximately 150,000 clones, with approximately 90% of them counted one time only. 3.8% of the sample lies in the top ten. What the time point label conveys for this sample: about 28 days (+/-7) after the second vaccine dose. This sample comprised peripheral blood, obtained 28 days after the second AZD1222 dose. The source is an adult who received the AZD1222 COVID-19 vaccine.

This chain connects TRBV2 to TRBJ2-7; 10 nucleotides line up with TRBD2. The V gene's germline CDR1 is SNHLY and CDR2 FYNNEI. CDR3 size: 14 residues. V lost 5 bases and J lost 3; bases outside the gene matches: 4. CDR3 DNA: TGTGCCAGCAGTTCCAGCGGGGGGGACTACGAGCAGTACTTC. Its protein product is CASSSSGGDYEQYF.

The V and J genes are TRBV9 and TRBJ2-3; D gene ambiguous. CDR3 length equals 13 residues. Trimming took 1 base from V and 3 from J, leaving 6 bases between them. Looked up from germline, CDR1 is SGDLS and CDR2 is YYNGEE. This CDR3 is CASSVRMTDTQYF. CDR3 in DNA: TGTGCCAGCAGCGTACGGATGACAGATACGCAGTATTTT.

The chain carries TRBV4-3 and TRBJ1-2; possible D gene TRBD1, 6 bases. V lost 1 base and J 0 bases, leaving 12 bases between the germline ends. The CDR3 runs 16 residues. Germline values: CDR1 LGHNA, CDR2 YSLEER. The CDR3 region is CASSQGGAGTNYGYTF. CDR3 DNA: TGCGCCAGCAGCCAAGGGGGGGCAGGGACTAACTATGGCTACACCTTC.

The chain uses TRBV2 and TRBJ2-7; D gene ambiguous. V gave up 6 bases and J gave up 0 bases, with 9 bases separating them. The CDR3 is made up of 13 amino acids. The germline V gene encodes CDR1 SNHLY and CDR2 FYNNEI. CDR3 DNA: TGTGCCAGCAGCTGGGGTAGCTCCTACGAGCAGTACTTC. Translating it yields CASSWGSSYEQYF.

This chain joins TRBV5-4 and TRBJ2-3; 8 nucleotides match TRBD2. Trimming cost V 2 bases and J 6 bases; bases outside gene matches: 5. The V gene's germline CDR1 is SGHNT and CDR2 YYREEE (reference sequence). The CDR3 has 14 residues. The CDR3 sequence: CASSFGRASDTQYF. For the CDR3, the DNA is TGTGCCAGCAGCTTCGGGAGGGCCTCGGATACGCAGTATTTT.

Regarding this clone: The same CDR3 can be traced to other DNA sequences in this sample. This rearrangement joins TRBV27 to TRBJ2-3; perhaps TRBD2 as D (6 bases). CDR1 and CDR2 (germline): MNHEY, SMNVEV (reference sequence). This CDR3 spans 13 amino acids. V gave up 5 bases and J gave up 6 bases, with 12 bases separating them. The CDR3 here is CASSAGGGDTQYF. CDR3 nucleotides: TGTGCCAGCAGTGCCGGAGGAGGGGATACGCAGTATTTT.

The V and J genes are TRBV6-6 and TRBJ2-2; D is undetermined. The germline CDR1 and CDR2 sequences are MNHNY and SVGAGI (reference sequence). CDR3 length equals 13 residues. The V and J ends lost 0 bases and 6 bases respectively, with 5 bases between them. The CDR3 reads CASSYSSPGELFF. DNA for the CDR3: TGTGCCAGCAGTTACTCATCTCCCGGGGAGCTGTTTTTT.

The rearrangement links TRBV10-3 to TRBJ1-4; 11 bases align to TRBD1. V shed 5 bases, J shed 0 bases, and the junction held 11 bases outside the gene matches. Germline CDR1 reads ENHRY; CDR2 reads SYGVKD. The CDR3 totals 19 residues. CDR3 nucleotides: TGTGCCATCAGTCCCGGACAGGGGGCGAGTTCGGCAACTAATGAAAAACTGTTTTTT. Translated, it gives CAISPGQGASSATNEKLFF.

In nucleotides, the CDR3 is TGTGCCAGCAGCTTGAATTTGGGGCCAACTGAAGCTTTCTTT. This sequence encodes CASSLNLGPTEAFF. This chain links TRBV11-2 with TRBJ1-1; a possible D gene is TRBD1 (5 bases). V dropped 3 bases and J dropped 5 bases, with 13 bases sitting between them. The germline gives CDR1 SGHAT, CDR2 FQNNGV. This CDR3 region has 14 residues.

Here the CDR3 DNA reads TGTGCCAGCAGCTTGGGACAGGGGATAAATCAGCCCCAGCATTTT. Its protein is CASSLGQGINQPQHF. The J gene is TRBJ1-5, the V gene TRBV5-5; TRBD1 matches 8 bases. V was pared by 0 bases and J by 4 bases, with 3 bases of the junction left unmatched. CDR1 SGHKS and CDR2 YYEKEE come from the germline V gene (reference sequence). This CDR3 has 15 amino acids.

The chain is built from TRBV5-1 and TRBJ1-1, with 11 bases matching TRBD1. Unmatched junction bases numbered 11, after V lost 2 bases and J lost 5 bases. The CDR3 has 17 residues. Germline V gives CDR1 SGHRS, CDR2 YFSETQ. In DNA, the CDR3 is TGCGCCAGCAGCTTAACCGGGACAGGGGGTGTTGTTACTGAAGCTTTCTTT. This codes for CASSLTGTGGVVTEAFF.

The chain employs TRBV12-3 or TRBV12-4 and TRBJ1-5; TRBD1 is a possible D gene (5 bases). Trimming removed 7 bases at V and 7 bases at J, with 14 bases between. The CDR3 is 13 amino acids. CDR3 in amino acids: CASTDSLRQPQHF. The CDR3 nucleotides are TGTGCCAGCACCGACAGTCTTCGCCAGCCCCAGCATTTT.

V usage is TRBV5-1 and J usage is TRBJ1-4; 10 positions match TRBD1. Germline CDR1 SGHRS, CDR2 YFSETQ. The CDR3 totals 15 residues. After removal of 4 bases from V and 5 bases from J, the junction contained 5 bases not matched to a gene. This CDR3 reads CASSPGQGENEKLFF. CDR3 sequence (DNA): TGCGCCAGCAGCCCAGGACAGGGGGAAAATGAAAAACTGTTTTTT.

This clone has only a few counts. V usage is TRBV9 and J usage is TRBJ2-1; TRBD1 is a possible D gene (5 bases). The CDR3 runs 14 residues. The V gene's germline CDR1 is SGDLS and CDR2 YYNGEE. V lost 0 bases to trimming and J lost 6 bases, with 10 bases between them. CDR3 sequence: CASSVVRTPNEQFF. DNA for the CDR3: TGTGCCAGCAGCGTAGTTAGGACACCCAATGAGCAGTTCTTC.

The gene calls are TRBV12-3 or TRBV12-4 and TRBJ1-1; D call uncertain. There are 13 residues in the CDR3. Trimming removed 3 bases at V and 1 base at J, with 6 bases between. The CDR3 DNA reads as TGTGCCAGCAGTTTTAGAGGGAACACTGAAGCTTTCTTT. Its translation: CASSFRGNTEAFF.

The J gene is TRBJ1-5, the V gene TRBV5-1; TRBD1 agrees at 7 bases. Per germline, CDR1 SGHRS and CDR2 YFSETQ. V shed 5 bases and J 5 bases; nucleotides not matched to a gene: 10. CDR3 size: 15 residues. CDR3 protein: CASSRDSRKDQPQHF. CDR3 DNA sequence: TGCGCCAGCAGTCGGGACAGCAGAAAGGATCAGCCCCAGCATTTT. The complete variable domain, with remaining parts taken from reference TRBV5-1 and TRBJ1-5, reads KAGVTQTPRYLIKTRGQQVTLSCSPISGHRSVSWYQQTPGQGLQFLFEYFSETQRNKGNFPGRFSGRQFSNSRSEMNVSTLELGDSALYLCASSRDSRKDQPQHFGDGTRLSIL.

The V gene is TRBV10-3, the J gene TRBJ1-1, with 7 bases identical to TRBD1. After removal of 2 bases from V and 7 bases from J, the junction contained 7 bases not matched to a gene. The CDR3 totals 14 residues. The V gene's germline CDR1 is ENHRY and CDR2 SYGVKD. The CDR3: CAISETQGYSEAFF. CDR3 in DNA: TGTGCCATCAGTGAGACACAGGGGTACAGTGAAGCTTTCTTT.

A few counts support this clone. This chain joins TRBV19 and TRBJ1-5; D ambiguous. The V gene's germline CDR1 is LNHDA and CDR2 SQIVND (reference sequence). V shed 8 bases and J shed 7 bases, with 9 bases lying between them. The CDR3 runs 11 residues. The DNA for the CDR3 is TGTGCCAGTGGAATGGGACAGCCCCAGCATTTT. This sequence encodes CASGMGQPQHF.

The chain is built from TRBV7-9 and TRBJ1-1; 8 nucleotides match TRBD1. The CDR3 has 15 amino acids. V gave up 5 bases and J gave up 3 bases; unmatched junction bases: 8. CDR1 and CDR2 (germline): SEHNR, FQNEAQ (reference sequence). The CDR3 DNA is TGTGCCAGCAGCCTCGGACAGGGACGGGACACTGAAGCTTTCTTT. As protein: CASSLGQGRDTEAFF.

This clone was recorded only once. The chain has TRBV11-3 and TRBJ2-3, with 10 bases aligning to TRBD2. Per germline, CDR1 SGHNT and CDR2 YENEEA. The V gene end was trimmed by 4 bases and the J gene end by 4 bases; junction bases not matched to a gene: 2. The CDR3 has 14 amino acids. CDR3 nucleotides: TGTGCCAGCAGCTCTAGCGGGAGACCAGATACGCAGTATTTT. Amino acids: CASSSSGRPDTQYF.

J is TRBJ1-2 and V is TRBV30, with D perhaps matching TRBD1 (6 bases). Per the germline V gene, CDR1 is GTSNPN and CDR2 is SVGIG (reference sequence). This CDR3 is built from 14 residues. The V gene lost 4 bases and the J gene lost 8 bases, with 20 bases spanning the gap. The CDR3 coding sequence is TGTGCCTGGACTCAAGGGGGGAAAGGGGGAGGCTACACCTTC. It codes for CAWTQGGKGGGYTF.

Concerning this clone itself: The same CDR3 also results from other DNA sequences found in this sample. The chain carries TRBV19 and TRBJ2-5; no clear D. Germline V gene data show CDR1 as LNHDA and CDR2 as SQIVND (reference sequence). The CDR3 length is 12 residues. V lost 3 bases to trimming and J lost 5 bases, with 7 bases between them. CDR3 DNA: TGTGCCAGTAGTATTTCGAGTGAGACCCAGTACTTC. Translating gives CASSISSETQYF.

CDR3 DNA: TGTGCCAGCTCACCAATGCGCGGGAAGTCCGGCGGGACAGATACGCAGTATTTT. It is translated as CASSPMRGKSGGTDTQYF. This rearrangement joins TRBV18 to TRBJ2-3, with D possibly TRBD2 on 6 matching bases. The CDR3 spans 18 residues. V lost 2 bases and J lost 3, with 21 bases in between. CDR1 and CDR2 (germline): KGHSH, LQKENI.

This chain joins TRBV29-1 and TRBJ2-5, with D unclear. Looked up from germline, CDR1 is SQVTM and CDR2 is ANQGSEA. Trimming cost V 4 bases and J 3 bases, with 6 bases left between them. CDR3 length: 11 amino acids. CDR3 in amino acids: CSVVPEETQYF. The CDR3 DNA reads TGCAGCGTTGTTCCGGAAGAGACCCAGTACTTC. Based on the CDR3 plus reference TRBV29-1 and TRBJ2-5, the full variable domain is SAVISQKPSRDICQRGTSLTIQCQVDSQVTMMFWYRQQPGQSLTLIATANQGSEATYESGFVIDKFPISRPNLTFSTLTVSNMSPEDSSIYLCSVVPEETQYFGPGTRLLVL.

The chain employs TRBV6-4 and TRBJ1-2; D is unresolved. The length of the CDR3 is 16 residues. V lost 3 bases and J 6 bases, leaving 20 bases between the germline ends. Germline V gene sequence: CDR1 MRHNA, CDR2 SNTAGT. CDR3 sequence: CASSESSIKSGDGYTF. For the CDR3, the DNA is TGTGCCAGCAGTGAGTCCTCAATAAAATCGGGAGATGGCTACACCTTC.

The chain couples TRBV5-1 to TRBJ1-2; tentatively, D is TRBD1 (5 bases). CDR1 is SGHRS, CDR2 YFSETQ, per germline. The V gene lost 0 bases and the J gene lost 7 bases, with 19 bases spanning the gap. CDR3 length: 16 residues. The DNA for the CDR3 is TGCGCCAGCAGCTTGGGTGTGGGGGGATCGATTGGTGGCTACACCTTC. Translating gives CASSLGVGGSIGGYTF.

The rearrangement joins TRBV5-1 to TRBJ1-5; TRBD1 agrees at 7 bases. The CDR3 is made up of 14 amino acids. Germline V lookup: CDR1 SGHRS, CDR2 YFSETQ. V shed 0 bases and J 7 bases; nucleotides not matched to a gene: 4. The CDR3 loop is CASSLGQGGQPQHF. DNA of the CDR3: TGCGCCAGCAGCTTGGGACAGGGAGGGCAGCCCCAGCATTTT.

The J gene is TRBJ2-1, the V gene TRBV24-1, with unresolved D. CDR3 size: 15 residues. V was trimmed by 0 bases and J by 8 bases, leaving 13 bases between them. Germline CDR1 and CDR2: KGHDR and SFDVKD. The CDR3 reads CATSDLPREGHEQFF. The CDR3, as DNA: TGTGCCACCAGTGATTTGCCCCGCGAAGGGCATGAGCAGTTCTTC.

The V gene is TRBV2, the J gene TRBJ2-2, with a tentative D call TRBD1 (6 bases). The CDR3 is made up of 14 amino acids. In germline, CDR1 is SNHLY, CDR2 FYNNEI. The germline V and J ends were trimmed by 6 bases and 6 bases, with 14 bases remaining between them. CDR3 residues: CASSLDSLPGELFF. Written as DNA, the CDR3 is TGTGCCAGCAGCTTGGACAGTCTCCCCGGGGAGCTGTTTTTT.